The entry below gives a single T cell receptor beta chain sequence along with its context. The data derive from a study of blood T cell repertoires in COVID-19. The overall study: The origin of the acute and convalescent COVID-19 samples was the United States, Italy and Spain. Nucleic acid was either cDNA or gDNA, and it came from T cells, B-cell-depleted T cells, or PBMCs.

Trimming took off 0 bases at V and 0 bases at J, with 15 bases between the two ends. The CDR3 spans 19 residues. Germline CDR1 reads SGHVS; CDR2 reads FNYEAQ. Methods used by the authors: Scientists estimated how many nucleated cells there were by amplifying reference gene primers. The method was immunoSEQ multiplex PCR; TCRdb's version includes in-frame clones alone and lacks a portion of them. V and J calls and clone size are given by that table; D and trimming were obtained from the DNA. Of roughly 250,000 clones listed, roughly 87% are singletons. The sequencing input was PBMCs or T cells enriched from blood (not recorded which). This receptor was obtained from a woman aged 25-40 years with acute COVID-19. This rearrangement joins TRBV7-6 to TRBJ1-6; D is perhaps TRBD1 (6 bases). The CDR3 spells CASSLAETGVGSYNSPLHF. DNA of the CDR3: TGTGCCAGCAGCTTAGCGGAGACAGGAGTTGGCTCCTATAATTCACCCCTCCACTTT.